At least ten counts were recorded for the clone carrying this T cell receptor beta chain. Each CDR3 protein gets one entry after TCRdb re-called the reads with MiXCR. The sample lists about 310,000 distinct CDR3 sequences, about 9.2% occurring once. V shed 0 bases and J shed 3 bases, with 15 bases lying between them. Germline V lookup: CDR1 MNHEY, CDR2 SVGEGT. CDR3 length equals 17 residues. This sample was included in a study of T cell repertoires in cytomegalovirus infection. The chain couples TRBV6-2 or TRBV6-3 to TRBJ2-1; D is perhaps TRBD1 (7 bases). This sequence was found in a human donor in good health (CMV status not recorded). Some clones in this sample may be carry-over from other donors' samples. The sequenced sample was PBMCs. For the CDR3, the DNA is TGTGCCAGCAGTTACTCGAAGTTCAGGGGGGTCTACAATGAGCAGTTCTTC. Protein product: CASSYSKFRGVYNEQFF.